Sequencing of this T cell receptor beta chain was carried out in a study of blood T cell repertoires in COVID-19. Study details: T cells, B-cell-depleted T cells, or PBMCs supplied cDNA or gDNA.

There are 13 residues in the CDR3. From germline, CDR1 is MDHEN and CDR2 SYDVKM. J was trimmed by 6 bases and V by 3 bases; bases with no gene match: 0. The table came from immunoSEQ multiplex PCR; TCRdb's copy has only in-frame clones and leaves some out. The sample shows 150,000 to 200,000 clones, under 85% of them seen only once. Followed over time, Seattle patients had been enrolled while infection was active. The sequenced material came from peripheral blood. The clonotype originates from an older woman with COVID-19, enrolled during active disease. This chain uses TRBV28 with TRBJ1-5, with 9 bases that match TRBD1. Here the CDR3 reads CASSLTGGQPQHF. The CDR3 nucleotides are TGTGCCAGCAGTTTGACAGGGGGTCAGCCCCAGCATTTT.